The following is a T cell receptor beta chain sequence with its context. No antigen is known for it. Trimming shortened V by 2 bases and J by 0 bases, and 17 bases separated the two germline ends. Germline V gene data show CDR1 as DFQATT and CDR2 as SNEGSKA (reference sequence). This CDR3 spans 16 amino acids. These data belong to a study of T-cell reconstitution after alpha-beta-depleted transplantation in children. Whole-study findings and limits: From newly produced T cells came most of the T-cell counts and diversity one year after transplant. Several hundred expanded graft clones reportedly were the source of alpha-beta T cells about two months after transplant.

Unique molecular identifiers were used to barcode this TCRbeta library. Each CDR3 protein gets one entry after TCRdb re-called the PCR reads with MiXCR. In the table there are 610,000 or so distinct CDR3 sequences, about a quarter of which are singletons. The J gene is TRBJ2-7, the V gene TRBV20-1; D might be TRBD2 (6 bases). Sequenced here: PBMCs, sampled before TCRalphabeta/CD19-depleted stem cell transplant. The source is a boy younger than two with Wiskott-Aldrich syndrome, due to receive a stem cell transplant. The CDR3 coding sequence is TGCAGTGCTAGAAGATACGCAGCGGGTCCCTCCTACGAGCAGTACTTC. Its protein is CSARRYAAGPSYEQYF.